This entry describes one TCR beta chain. Its antigen remains unknown. Unmatched junction bases numbered 8, after V lost 5 bases and J lost 5 bases. The CDR3 contains 16 residues. Germline V CDR1 and CDR2: SGHTA, FQGNSA. The record originates from a study of beta chain features in type 1 diabetes. Findings and limits, study-wide: Moderate but significant shortening of TCRB CDR3s was recorded in all four CD4+ subsets from Type 1 diabetes patients. At VDJ recombination sites, type 1 diabetes patients had fewer insertions and more deleted nucleotides. Comparison showed that naive, central memory and Treg TCRB repertoires appeared more similar among patients than among healthy donors.

Isolated RNA was reverse transcribed in full, so expressed TCRB transcripts were sequenced. TCRdb's table, derived via immunoSEQ multiplex PCR, lists solely in-frame clones and lacks some. The sample has about 270,000 clones, over 12% seen once. The V call is TRBV7-2, the J call TRBJ2-3; TRBD2 matches 12 bases. The sample was naive CD4+ T cells from blood. The clonotype was recovered from a woman in her thirties or forties in good health. The CDR3 protein is CASSPRLAGVEDTQYF. The CDR3, as DNA: TGTGCCAGCAGCCCCAGACTAGCGGGGGTGGAAGATACGCAGTATTTT.